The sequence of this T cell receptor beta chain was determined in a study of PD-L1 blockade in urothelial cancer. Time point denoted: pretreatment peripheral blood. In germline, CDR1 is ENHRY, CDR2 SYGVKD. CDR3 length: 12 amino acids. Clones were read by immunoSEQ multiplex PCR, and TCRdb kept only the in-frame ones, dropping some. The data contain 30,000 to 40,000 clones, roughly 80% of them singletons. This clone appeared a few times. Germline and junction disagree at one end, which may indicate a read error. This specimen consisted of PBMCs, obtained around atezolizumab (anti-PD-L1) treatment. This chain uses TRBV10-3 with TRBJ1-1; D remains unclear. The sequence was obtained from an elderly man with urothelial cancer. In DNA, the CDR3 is TGTGCCATCAGCTTAACACCGGGTCTCCGTATCTTT. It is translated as CAISLTPGLRIF.